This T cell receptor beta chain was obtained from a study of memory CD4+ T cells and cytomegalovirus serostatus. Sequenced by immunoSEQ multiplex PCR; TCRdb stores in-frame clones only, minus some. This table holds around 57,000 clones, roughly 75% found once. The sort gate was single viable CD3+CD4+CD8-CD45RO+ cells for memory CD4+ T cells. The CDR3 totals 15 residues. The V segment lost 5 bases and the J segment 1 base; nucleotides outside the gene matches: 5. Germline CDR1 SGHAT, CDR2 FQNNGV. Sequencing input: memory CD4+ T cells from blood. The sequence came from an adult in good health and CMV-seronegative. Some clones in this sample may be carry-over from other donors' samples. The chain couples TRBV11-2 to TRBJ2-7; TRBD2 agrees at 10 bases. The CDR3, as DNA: TGTGCCAGCAGCCTGACTAGCGGGCCTTCCTACGAGCAGTACTTC. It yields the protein CASSLTSGPSYEQYF.